This T cell receptor (beta chain) is from a study of blood T cell repertoires in COVID-19. At the level of the study: The cDNA or gDNA used as material had been derived from T cells, B-cell-depleted T cells, or PBMCs.

Original handling: It was from reference gene primer amplification that nucleated cell counts were estimated. Sequencing used immunoSEQ multiplex PCR; TCRdb keeps in-frame clones, though not all of them. That table is the source of V, J and clone size, and D and trimming were worked out from the DNA. The sample yields around 59,000 clones, roughly four fifths seen once. This clone came up once. Trimming cost V 0 bases and J 5 bases, with 25 bases left between them. This CDR3 contains 18 residues. Germline CDR1 reads GTSNPN; CDR2 reads SVGIG (reference sequence). Sequencing was carried out using peripheral blood. This TCR came from a human donor in a cohort sampled during active COVID-19. V gene TRBV30 combines with J gene TRBJ1-2, with D maybe TRBD1 (5 bases). The CDR3 nucleotides read TGTGCCTGGAGTGTACCAACATACTCGGGCAGGGAGGAATATGGCTACACCTTC. Protein sequence: CAWSVPTYSGREEYGYTF.